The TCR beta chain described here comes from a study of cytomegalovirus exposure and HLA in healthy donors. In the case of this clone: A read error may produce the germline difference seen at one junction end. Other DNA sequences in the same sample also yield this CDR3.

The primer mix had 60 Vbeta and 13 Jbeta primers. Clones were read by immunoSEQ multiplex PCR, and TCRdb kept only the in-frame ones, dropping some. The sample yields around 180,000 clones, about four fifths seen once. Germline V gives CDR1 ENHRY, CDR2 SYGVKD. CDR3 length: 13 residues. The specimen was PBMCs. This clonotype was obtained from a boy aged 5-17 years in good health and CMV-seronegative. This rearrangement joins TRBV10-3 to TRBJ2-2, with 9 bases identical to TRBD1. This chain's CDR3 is CATGTGFTGELFF. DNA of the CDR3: TGCGCCACTGGGACAGGGTTCACCGGGGAGCTGTTTTTT.